A single sample is the source of the 12 T cell receptor beta chains below, sequenced in a study of control samples from healthy donors and cancer patients. Generated by immunoSEQ multiplex PCR, the TCRdb table keeps only in-frame clones and is missing some. The sample lists 95,000 to 150,000 clones; about 92% were seen once. Input material: PBMCs. Receptors originate from a man aged 80 or over with head and neck cancer.

V and J are TRBV9 and TRBJ1-1; a possible D gene is TRBD1 (6 bases). V was cut by 0 bases and J by 5 bases, with 14 bases left in between. Per the germline V gene, CDR1 is SGDLS and CDR2 is YYNGEE. This CDR3 has 15 amino acids. The chain's CDR3 is CASSVGGRGDTEAFF. The CDR3 nucleotides read TGTGCCAGCAGCGTAGGGGGCAGGGGAGATACTGAAGCTTTCTTT. Variable domain in full (rest from reference TRBV9 and TRBJ1-1): DSGVTQTPKHLITATGQRVTLRCSPRSGDLSVYWYQQSLDQGLQFLIQYYNGEERAKGNILERFSAQQFPDLHSELNLSSLELGDSALYFCASSVGGRGDTEAFFGQGTRLTVV.

The chain uses TRBV7-2 and TRBJ1-6, with D unclear. Trimming removed 4 bases at V and 13 bases at J, with 14 bases between. Per the germline V gene, CDR1 is SGHTA and CDR2 is FQGNSA. This CDR3 comprises 13 residues. The CDR3 region is CASSSAGRMPLHF. As DNA, the CDR3 is TGTGCCAGCAGCTCGGCTGGCAGGATGCCCCTCCACTTT.

The gene calls are TRBV6-5 and TRBJ1-1, with D possibly matching TRBD1 (5 bases). This CDR3 comprises 12 residues. Looked up from germline, CDR1 is MNHEY and CDR2 is SVGAGI. The V gene lost 8 bases and the J gene lost 5 bases, with 12 bases spanning the gap. The CDR3 reads CASAGGWTEAFF. CDR3 DNA sequence: TGTGCCAGCGCGGGGGGGTGGACTGAAGCTTTCTTT.

V gene TRBV19 combines with J gene TRBJ1-6, with 8 nucleotides matching TRBD1. The CDR3 is 14 residues long. V gave up 2 bases and J gave up 6 bases; unmatched junction bases: 0. Germline loops: CDR1 LNHDA, CDR2 SQIVND (reference sequence). The CDR3 spells CASSIQGANSPLHF. Here the CDR3 DNA reads TGTGCCAGTAGTATACAGGGGGCTAATTCACCCCTCCACTTT.

This clone was recorded only once. The chain uses TRBV7-8 and TRBJ1-1; D is unresolved. Looked up from germline, CDR1 is SGHVS and CDR2 is FQNEAQ. The CDR3 loop spans 13 amino acids. Trimming shortened V by 1 base and J by 9 bases, and 12 bases separated the two germline ends. CDR3 bases: TGTGCCAGCAGCTTAGAGGCCCATCAAAAAGCTTTCTTT. It encodes CASSLEAHQKAFF.

This chain connects TRBV15 to TRBJ1-3, with D possibly being TRBD1 (6 bases). This CDR3 is built from 16 residues. CDR1 is LNHNV, CDR2 YYDKDF, per germline (reference sequence). V was clipped by 1 base and J by 0 bases, with 10 bases between them. CDR3 sequence reads: CATSRARGISGNTIYF. The CDR3 nucleotides are TGTGCCACCAGCAGAGCAAGGGGGATCTCTGGAAACACCATATATTTT.

V gene TRBV5-1 combines with J gene TRBJ2-1, with 9 bases fitting TRBD2. This CDR3 is 15 amino acids long. V lost 0 bases and J lost 7; bases outside the gene matches: 5. In germline, CDR1 is SGHRS, CDR2 YFSETQ. CDR3 bases: TGCGCCAGCAGCTTGGGTAGCGGGAGTGGGAATGAGCAGTTCTTC. This encodes CASSLGSGSGNEQFF.

This chain links TRBV5-4 with TRBJ1-1; no firm D call. Per the germline V gene, CDR1 is SGHNT and CDR2 is YYREEE (reference sequence). This CDR3 spans 13 amino acids. V was cut by 5 bases and J by 5 bases, with 13 bases left in between. This CDR3 is CASRFWEMTEAFF. The CDR3 DNA follows: TGTGCCAGCAGGTTCTGGGAGATGACTGAAGCTTTCTTT.

The chain combines TRBV20-1 with TRBJ2-1, with D perhaps matching TRBD2 (5 bases). The CDR3 totals 11 residues. Germline values: CDR1 DFQATT, CDR2 SNEGSKA (reference sequence). This CDR3 is CRASTGNEQFF. The CDR3 DNA is TGCAGAGCCTCGACGGGGAATGAGCAGTTCTTC.

The chain joins TRBV29-1 to TRBJ1-3; D unclear. Germline assignment: CDR1 SQVTM and CDR2 ANQGSEA. Trimming shortened V by 5 bases and J by 0 bases, and 8 bases separated the two germline ends. CDR3 length equals 13 residues. The CDR3 DNA sequence: TGCAGCGTTCTGAAGGGCTCTGGAAACACCATATATTTT. This sequence encodes CSVLKGSGNTIYF.

This chain joins TRBV9 and TRBJ1-2; weak D call: TRBD1 (5 bases). From germline, CDR1 is SGDLS and CDR2 YYNGEE. There are 15 residues in the CDR3. The germline V and J ends were trimmed by 2 bases and 2 bases, with 13 bases remaining between them. CDR3 sequence reads: CASSVAGLANYGYTF. CDR3 bases: TGTGCCAGCAGCGTGGCAGGGCTGGCGAACTATGGCTACACCTTC.

The chain uses TRBV7-9 and TRBJ2-4; 9 positions agree with TRBD1. The CDR3 extends over 18 amino acids. The germline V gene encodes CDR1 SEHNR and CDR2 FQNEAQ (reference sequence). Germline trimming cut 2 bases from V and 0 bases from J; bases unmatched to any gene: 8. The CDR3 protein is CASSLFPTGGQAKNIQYF. The CDR3 DNA is TGTGCCAGCAGCTTATTCCCGACAGGGGGGCAAGCCAAAAACATTCAGTACTTC.